The clone carrying this T cell receptor (beta chain) was counted a few times. The germline CDR1 and CDR2 sequences are DFQATT and SNEGSKA (reference sequence). The CDR3 is made up of 13 amino acids. With 8 bases removed from V and 6 bases from J, the gap between germline ends came to 16 bases. TCRdb re-derived calls from the RT-PCR reads in MiXCR, one entry per CDR3 protein. The top ten hold approximately 75% of the sample, which has approximately 38,000 distinct CDR3 sequences, 25% to 40% seen once. The data derive from a study of patients and donors after allogeneic stem cell transplantation. The sequenced sample was blood, either unsorted or a sorted T cell fraction (not recorded which). The TCR was taken from a human donor who was either an allogeneic HSCT recipient or a stem cell or donor lymphocyte infusion donor (not recorded which). It is not recorded whose cells these are; they may come from a transplant donor. The chain couples TRBV20-1 to TRBJ2-2, with no clear D. CDR3 nucleotides: TGCAGTCAAGCCCGGCTAGGATCCGGGGAGCTGTTTTTT. It specifies CSQARLGSGELFF.